This T cell receptor beta chain comes out of a study of T cells in Graves' hyperthyroidism and ophthalmopathy. From RNA transcripts, TCR beta CDR3 regions were amplified. RT-PCR in the first round (using the HTBI primer set) targeted the TCR CDR3. TCRdb called the multiplex PCR reads again in MiXCR, with one record for every CDR3 protein. Of approximately 530,000 distinct CDR3 sequences in the sample, roughly 21% are singletons; the top ten hold about 45%. The TCR was taken from a man aged 40-49 years with Graves' ophthalmopathy. Material: blood.

The CDR3 loop is CASSRIGLAGEKNYNEQFF. The DNA of the CDR3 is TGTGCCAGTAGCCGAATAGGACTAGCGGGAGAGAAAAACTACAATGAGCAGTTCTTC. The chain recombines TRBV19 with TRBJ2-1; 13 bases match TRBD2. The V segment lost 6 bases and the J segment 3 bases; nucleotides outside the gene matches: 14. The germline V gene encodes CDR1 LNHDA and CDR2 SQIVND (reference sequence). The CDR3 runs to 19 residues.